The rows below give T cell receptor beta chains drawn from one sample of a study of long-term antiretroviral therapy in people with HIV. Here immunoSEQ multiplex PCR was the method, and the copy in TCRdb shows in-frame clones only, minus some. The sample consists of some 15,000 clones, nearly 90% of them appearing once. Sequencing used unsorted PBMCs, obtained 6.2 years after starting antiretroviral therapy. These receptors were taken from a man between 35 and 55 years old with HIV. Each CDR3 is given with its conserved first and last residue. A D gene is named only where the DNA matches it firmly. A clone size is listed for some rows: how often the clone was seen (once, few, many), or a class if it is expanded.

J gene | clone size | D gene | V gene | CDR3 DNA | CDR3 protein
TRBJ2-1 | NA | NA | TRBV25-1 | TGTGCCAGCAGGCCCGACAGCTACAATGAGCAGTTCTTC | CASRPDSYNEQFF
TRBJ2-5 | NA | TRBD1 | TRBV6-6 | TGTGCCAGCAGAAGGACAGGGTCGGAGACCCAGTACTTC | CASRRTGSETQYF
TRBJ2-1 | NA | NA | TRBV7-6 | TGTGCCAGCAGTTTCAATACCTACAATGAGCAGTTCTTC | CASSFNTYNEQFF
TRBJ2-7 | few | NA | TRBV7-9 | TGTGCCAGCAGCTTAAGCTACGAGCAGTACTTC | CASSLSYEQYF
TRBJ2-7 | few | NA | TRBV4-2 | TGTGCCAGCAGCCAAACCCCTAGCGTTCCCTCCTACGAGCAGTACTTC | CASSQTPSVPSYEQYF
TRBJ1-1 | NA | NA | TRBV28 | TGTGCCAGCAGTTTATCTGGAGGGAGTGAAGTAGCTTTCTTT | CASSLSGGSEVAFF
TRBJ1-6 | NA | NA | TRBV2 | TGTGCCAGCGGAATCAACAGGGAAAATAATTCACCCCTCCACTTT | CASGINRENNSPLHF
TRBJ2-1 | once | NA | TRBV4-2 | TGTGCCAGCAGCCAAGCCAGCTTCGATGAGCAGTTCTTC | CASSQASFDEQFF
TRBJ2-2 | once | NA | TRBV4-3 | TGCGCCAGCAGCTTAAGGGGTAGACAGGCGAACACCGGGGAGCTGTTTTTT | CASSLRGRQANTGELFF
TRBJ2-5 | NA | NA | TRBV19 | TGTGCCAGTAGTGGCTCGCTAGGGGAGACCCAGTACTTC | CASSGSLGETQYF
TRBJ2-1 | once | NA | TRBV27 | TGTGCCAGCAACCTCGGCCAGCGGGCCTACAATGAGCAGTTCTTC | CASNLGQRAYNEQFF
TRBJ2-1 | NA | NA | TRBV9 | TGTGCCAGCAGCGTAGACGGCCAGGGTCTCAATGAGCAGTTCTTC | CASSVDGQGLNEQFF
TRBJ2-3 | NA | TRBD2 | TRBV6-1 | TGTGCCAGCAGTGGGGGACTAGCGGGCGACACAGATACGCAGTATTTT | CASSGGLAGDTDTQYF
TRBJ2-7 | NA | TRBD2 | TRBV5-4 | TGTGCCAGCAGCTTTGCGGGAGCGTCGTACGAGCAGTACTTC | CASSFAGASYEQYF
TRBJ2-3 | once | NA | TRBV6-1 | TGTGCCAGCAGTTGGGGAGATACGCAGTATTTT | CASSWGDTQYF
TRBJ2-7 | NA | TRBD2 | TRBV5-5 | TGTGCCAGCAGCTTGTTCCAGCGGGACGGCCACGAGCAGTACTTC | CASSLFQRDGHEQYF
TRBJ1-1 | NA | TRBD1 | TRBV28 | TGTGCCAGCAGGGGAACAGGGGAGAGCGCTGAAGCTTTCTTT | CASRGTGESAEAFF
TRBJ1-1 | NA | TRBD1 | TRBV19 | TGTGCCAGTAGTATGATGGACAGGGAAGCTGAAGCTTTCTTT | CASSMMDREAEAFF
TRBJ2-1 | NA | TRBD2 | TRBV7-2 | TGTGCCAGCAGCCCCCGAATAGCGGGAGTATACAATGAGCAGTTCTTC | CASSPRIAGVYNEQFF
TRBJ2-5 | once | NA | TRBV9 | TGTGCCAGCAGCGTAGGTGGGTCTGGAGAGACCCAGTACTTC | CASSVGGSGETQYF
TRBJ2-7 | NA | NA | TRBV19 | TGTGCCAGTAGTATACCGGGGGCAGGCGAGCAGTACTTC | CASSIPGAGEQYF
TRBJ2-2 | NA | TRBD2 | TRBV2 | TGTGCCAGCCCCGGGACTAGCGGCTCCAGGGCCGGGGAGCTGTTTTTT | CASPGTSGSRAGELFF
TRBJ2-7 | NA | TRBD1 | TRBV6-1 | TGTGCCAGCAGTGAAACAGGGACAGGCTCCTACGAGCAGTACTTC | CASSETGTGSYEQYF
TRBJ2-7 | NA | NA | TRBV7-2 | TGTGCCAGCAGCTTAGTCGGCAGGAAAGACTACGAGCAGTACTTC | CASSLVGRKDYEQYF
TRBJ2-7 | NA | NA | TRBV9 | TGTGCCAGCAGCGTAGGGGAAGGGATGGCGGAGCAGTACTTC | CASSVGEGMAEQYF
TRBJ2-5 | NA | NA | TRBV4-3 | TGCGCCAGCAGCCAAGATTTTGGCTCGTGGGAGACCCAGTACTTC | CASSQDFGSWETQYF
TRBJ2-7 | few | TRBD1 | TRBV7-6 | TGTGCCAGCAGCTTAGCGGGGGTCAGGGGGCCTTCGAGAGCTGGCGAGCAGTACTTC | CASSLAGVRGPSRAGEQYF
TRBJ2-3 | once | TRBD2 | TRBV7-3 | TGTGCCAGCAGCTCCGGGACTAGCGGGGATACGCAGTATTTT | CASSSGTSGDTQYF